This T cell receptor (beta chain) was sequenced during a study of PD-1 blockade in classical Hodgkin lymphoma. With respect to this clone: Antigen: not known.

Only in-frame clones appear in the TCRdb table, and some are missing; sequencing was by immunoSEQ multiplex PCR. The table has 25,000 to 35,000 clones, about 88% seen once. Study-level points and caveats: Sources of repertoire differences remain undefined, possibly disease activity or prior therapy. Newly diagnosed patients were reported to start with lower TCR diversity than healthy donors.

CDR1 is MDHEN, CDR2 SYDVKM, per germline. This CDR3 has 15 amino acids. Trimming cost V 1 base and J 4 bases; bases outside gene matches: 2. Time point noted: newly diagnosed, previously untreated cHL patient sample. Researchers report purifying CD4+ T cells from thawed PBMCs by magnetic negative selection. Comparators were PBMCs taken from newly diagnosed, untreated classical Hodgkin lymphoma. The chain links TRBV28 to TRBJ1-4; 8 bases map to TRBD1. The sample consisted of CD4+ T cells from blood. This receptor was obtained from a human donor with classical Hodgkin lymphoma. This CDR3 reads CASSLSDRVNEKLFF. CDR3 sequence (DNA): TGTGCCAGCAGTTTATCGGACAGGGTTAATGAAAAACTGTTTTTT.